These 27 T cell receptor beta chains were sequenced from one sample in a study of T-cell memory formation after mild COVID-19. TCRdb independently ran MiXCR on the 5' RACE reads; one entry per CDR3 protein. The table includes fewer than 200,000 distinct CDR3 sequences, roughly 23% detected once. Sequenced input: PBMCs or a T cell subset sorted from them (not recorded which). The receptors here all came from an adult woman who had mild COVID-19 (a few samples of this study predate the infection). Cell type and time point are not known.

The chain uses TRBV6-4 and TRBJ2-3, with a tentative D call TRBD2 (5 bases). Trimming removed 4 bases at V and 5 bases at J, with 13 bases between. Germline CDR1 reads MRHNA; CDR2 reads SNTAGT. The CDR3 is 14 residues long. The CDR3 DNA follows: TGTGCCAGCAGTGTCGCGGGTTCACGAGATACGCAGTATTTT. Translation: CASSVAGSRDTQYF.

This clonotype turned up a few times. V usage is TRBV6-5 and J usage is TRBJ2-1; 8 bases line up with TRBD2. Germline lookup yields CDR1 MNHEY and CDR2 SVGAGI. The V and J ends lost 2 bases and 9 bases, in that order; junction bases with no gene match: 9. The CDR3 has 15 amino acids. The CDR3 is CASSYSGGAMGEQFF. The CDR3 region has the DNA TGTGCCAGCAGTTACAGCGGGGGAGCCATGGGTGAGCAGTTCTTC.

The chain joins TRBV4-3 to TRBJ1-5; D uncertain. V lost 1 base and J 7 bases, leaving 14 bases between the germline ends. The CDR3 consists of 15 residues. CDR1 is LGHNA, CDR2 YSLEER, per germline. CDR3 nucleotide sequence: TGCGCCAGCAGCCAAGTGATTGGGGTTGAACAGCCCCAGCATTTT. Residues: CASSQVIGVEQPQHF.

The chain links TRBV19 to TRBJ1-3; 7 bases align to TRBD1. The germline gives CDR1 LNHDA, CDR2 SQIVND (reference sequence). This CDR3 spans 16 amino acids. V was pared by 10 bases and J by 4 bases, with 16 bases of the junction left unmatched. CDR3: CATHNDREGSGNTIYF. CDR3 nucleotide sequence: TGTGCCACCCACAATGACAGGGAAGGGTCCGGAAACACCATATATTTT.

This clonotype came up many times. V is TRBV20-1 and J is TRBJ1-1; tentative D call: TRBD1 (6 bases). The CDR3 length is 12 residues. Germline V gene sequence: CDR1 DFQATT, CDR2 SNEGSKA (reference sequence). The CDR3 is CSARGGNTEAFF. DNA for the CDR3: TGCAGCGCAAGAGGGGGAAACACTGAAGCTTTCTTT.

The chain recombines TRBV29-1 with TRBJ2-2; no clear D gene. Per the germline V gene, CDR1 is SQVTM and CDR2 is ANQGSEA. V lost 0 bases to trimming and J lost 5 bases, with 10 bases between them. The CDR3 covers 14 residues. CDR3 sequence reads: CSVEDFRVTGELFF. Written as DNA, the CDR3 is TGCAGCGTTGAAGATTTTAGGGTTACCGGGGAGCTGTTTTTT.

This clonotype was seen a few times. The V gene is TRBV7-9, the J gene TRBJ1-2, with D unclear. V was trimmed by 5 bases and J by 6 bases, leaving 13 bases between them. The CDR3 spans 13 residues. Germline CDR1 and CDR2: SEHNR and FQNEAQ (reference sequence). CDR3 DNA sequence: TGTGCCAGCAGCGAGGGAGGTTTAGATGGCTACACCTTC. As protein: CASSEGGLDGYTF.

The chain recombines TRBV6-1 with TRBJ2-7; perhaps TRBD2 as D (5 bases). Trimming shortened V by 7 bases and J by 6 bases, and 10 bases separated the two germline ends. CDR1 and CDR2 (germline): MNHNS, SASEGT. The CDR3 consists of 11 residues. CDR3 protein: CASTGGIEQYF. DNA for the CDR3: TGTGCCAGCACCGGAGGCATCGAGCAGTACTTC.

This clonotype was observed a few times. This chain connects TRBV20-1 to TRBJ1-2; 9 nucleotides match TRBD1. Germline lookup yields CDR1 DFQATT and CDR2 SNEGSKA (reference sequence). The ends lost 2 bases at V and 7 bases at J; junction bases unmatched: 8. The CDR3 covers 14 residues. The CDR3 region has the DNA TGCAGTGCTAGACTAGGGGACAGGGCTTTTGGCTACACCTTC. Its translation: CSARLGDRAFGYTF.

This clonotype showed up just a few times. CDR3 residues: CASSRTVEAFF. The CDR3 coding sequence is TGTGCCAGCAGCCGCACCGTTGAAGCTTTCTTT. The chain links TRBV7-9 to TRBJ1-1; D is unclear. The germline CDR1 and CDR2 sequences are SEHNR and FQNEAQ (reference sequence). The CDR3 extends over 11 amino acids. V dropped 5 bases and J dropped 7 bases, with 8 bases sitting between them.

The chain employs TRBV7-9 and TRBJ2-3; tentative D call: TRBD2 (5 bases). V shed 5 bases and J shed 0 bases, with 12 bases lying between them. This CDR3 spans 15 amino acids. Per the germline V gene, CDR1 is SEHNR and CDR2 is FQNEAQ (reference sequence). The CDR3 nucleotides read TGTGCCAGCAGCGATTTAGCGACTAGCACAGATACGCAGTATTTT. Its protein product is CASSDLATSTDTQYF.

This clonotype was picked up a small number of times. The chain links TRBV7-9 to TRBJ1-1, with D unresolved. This CDR3 spans 15 amino acids. Germline V lookup: CDR1 SEHNR, CDR2 FQNEAQ (reference sequence). Trimming removed 4 bases at V and 0 bases at J, with 12 bases between. DNA for the CDR3: TGTGCCAGCAGCTCGACCCGAGTCATGAACACTGAAGCTTTCTTT. This encodes CASSSTRVMNTEAFF. The full variable domain, rest sourced from reference TRBV7-9 and TRBJ1-1, is DTGVSQNPRHKITKRGQNVTFRCDPISEHNRLYWYRQTLGQGPEFLTYFQNEAQLEKSRLLSDRFSAERPKGSFSTLEIQRTEQGDSAMYLCASSSTRVMNTEAFFGQGTRLTVV.

This clonotype has just a few counts. The CDR3 spells CASSEGTSGRSEQYF. For the CDR3, the DNA is TGTGCCAGCAGCGAGGGGACTAGCGGGAGGAGCGAGCAGTACTTC. J is TRBJ2-7 and V is TRBV9; 15 positions match TRBD2. This CDR3 is 15 amino acids long. V shed 3 bases and J 6 bases; nucleotides not matched to a gene: 4. Per the germline V gene, CDR1 is SGDLS and CDR2 is YYNGEE. Supplemented by reference TRBV9 and TRBJ2-7, the full variable domain reads DSGVTQTPKHLITATGQRVTLRCSPRSGDLSVYWYQQSLDQGLQFLIQYYNGEERAKGNILERFSAQQFPDLHSELNLSSLELGDSALYFCASSEGTSGRSEQYFGPGTRLTVT.

The chain recombines TRBV13 with TRBJ2-3; the D is unclear. The CDR3 has 16 amino acids. Germline V gene lookup returns CDR1 PRHDT and CDR2 FYEKMQ (reference sequence). Between the trimmed V and J ends, which lost 1 base and 6 bases, there was a span of 17 bases. The CDR3 DNA sequence: TGTGCCAGCAGCTTAGAGGGTTCCGCTTTGGGTGATACGCAGTATTTT. It yields the protein CASSLEGSALGDTQYF.

The chain recombines TRBV20-1 with TRBJ1-5; maybe TRBD1 (5 bases). CDR1 is DFQATT and CDR2 is SNEGSKA in the germline V gene (reference sequence). Trimming removed 1 base from V and 3 bases from J, with 16 bases in between. CDR3 size: 16 residues. For the CDR3, the DNA is TGCAGTGCTAGAGCCGGACGGGGGGTTCTCAATCAGCCCCAGCATTTT. As protein: CSARAGRGVLNQPQHF.

The chain links TRBV5-4 to TRBJ2-7, with D unclear. V lost 7 bases and J 2 bases, leaving 13 bases between the germline ends. CDR1 and CDR2 (germline): SGHNT, YYREEE (reference sequence). CDR3 length: 13 amino acids. The CDR3, as DNA: TGTGCCAGCGCCCCAGACACAACCTACGAGCAGTACTTC. Translation: CASAPDTTYEQYF.

The rearrangement links TRBV7-9 to TRBJ2-7; maybe TRBD2 (5 bases). The CDR3 consists of 13 residues. The germline V gene has CDR1 SEHNR and CDR2 FQNEAQ (reference sequence). Trimming removed 4 bases at V and 3 bases at J, with 10 bases between. The CDR3 DNA sequence: TGTGCCAGCAGCTCCCGGGATTACTACGAGCAGTACTTC. Protein: CASSSRDYYEQYF.

This clonotype was seen a handful of times. V is TRBV10-3 and J is TRBJ2-3; perhaps TRBD2 as D (6 bases). V was pared by 10 bases and J by 2 bases, with 19 bases between. The CDR3 is made up of 15 amino acids. Per the germline V gene, CDR1 is ENHRY and CDR2 is SYGVKD. The CDR3 DNA sequence: TGTGCCACGGAAGAAGGAGGGCAATTCACAGATACGCAGTATTTT. Encoded protein: CATEEGGQFTDTQYF.

The chain employs TRBV7-3 and TRBJ1-1, with TRBD1 matching over 9 bases. CDR3 size: 15 residues. Germline CDR1 is SGHTA and CDR2 is FQGTGA. V dropped 4 bases and J dropped 2; count of bases not matched to a gene: 5. CDR3 residues: CASSSGTGGNTEAFF. The CDR3 bases are TGTGCCAGCAGCTCGGGCACAGGGGGCAACACTGAAGCTTTCTTT.

The CDR3 region has the DNA TGCAGCGTTGTGGTTGACTATGGCTACACCTTC. This translates into CSVVVDYGYTF. The chain has TRBV29-1 and TRBJ1-2, with D hard to call. With 4 bases removed from V and 3 bases from J, the gap between germline ends came to 6 bases. The germline gives CDR1 SQVTM, CDR2 ANQGSEA. CDR3 length: 11 residues.

This clonotype has only a few counts. The chain combines TRBV7-9 with TRBJ2-1; TRBD2 is a possible D gene (6 bases). From germline, CDR1 is SEHNR and CDR2 FQNEAQ (reference sequence). The CDR3 covers 16 residues. V was pared by 5 bases and J by 4 bases, with 18 bases between. The CDR3 reads CASSPKGGVSYNEQFF. The CDR3 bases are TGTGCCAGCAGCCCAAAGGGCGGGGTCTCGTACAATGAGCAGTTCTTC.

The table lists this clonotype with a count of one. CDR3 DNA sequence: TGTGCCAGCAGTTTAAGGGTTTTACTAGCGGGGGGGCCTTTCTACAATGAGCAGTTCTTC. This gives the protein CASSLRVLLAGGPFYNEQFF. The rearrangement links TRBV28 to TRBJ2-1, with 13 bases that match TRBD2. Germline CDR1 reads MDHEN; CDR2 reads SYDVKM. The CDR3 extends over 20 amino acids. V gave up 2 bases and J gave up 3 bases; unmatched junction bases: 13.

This clonotype was seen more than once but under ten times. The chain has TRBV6-2 or TRBV6-3 and TRBJ2-1; D is undetermined. This CDR3 spans 14 amino acids. V was clipped by 5 bases and J by 2 bases, with 10 bases between them. The germline V gene encodes CDR1 MNHEY and CDR2 SVGEGT. CDR3 amino acids: CASSQDATYNEQFF. As DNA, the CDR3 is TGTGCCAGCAGTCAGGACGCAACCTACAATGAGCAGTTCTTC.

J is TRBJ1-1 and V is TRBV30, with TRBD1 matching 9 bases. Germline trimming cut 3 bases from V and 7 bases from J; bases unmatched to any gene: 21. Germline V gene data show CDR1 as GTSNPN and CDR2 as SVGIG (reference sequence). This CDR3 is built from 18 residues. CDR3 DNA: TGTGCCTGGAGCTTCCCCTTTCTTACAGGGGGCGGGTTTAATGAAGCTTTCTTT. As protein: CAWSFPFLTGGGFNEAFF.

This clonotype was recorded a few times. The chain couples TRBV4-1 to TRBJ1-5; D may be TRBD1 (5 bases). The germline gives CDR1 MGHRA, CDR2 YSYEKL. V was shortened by 2 bases and J by 5 bases, with 10 bases between the two germline ends. This CDR3 contains 14 residues. The CDR3 here is CASSQPEGYQPQHF. DNA for the CDR3: TGCGCCAGCAGCCAACCTGAGGGGTATCAGCCCCAGCATTTT.

The V and J genes are TRBV7-6 and TRBJ2-3; TRBD2 agrees at 7 bases. V dropped 2 bases and J dropped 1; count of bases not matched to a gene: 6. From germline, CDR1 is SGHVS and CDR2 FNYEAQ. CDR3 size: 16 residues. Written as DNA, the CDR3 is TGTGCCAGCAGCTTACAGTTCGCGGGAGGCACAGATACGCAGTATTTT. This codes for CASSLQFAGGTDTQYF.

The chain links TRBV6-1 to TRBJ2-7; 7 positions match TRBD2. CDR1 is MNHNS and CDR2 is SASEGT in the germline V gene. The CDR3 loop spans 15 amino acids. The V segment lost 4 bases and the J segment 2 bases; nucleotides outside the gene matches: 8. The CDR3, as DNA: TGTGCCAGCAGTGTGTTGGCTAGCGGTCCCTACGAGCAGTACTTC. This translates into CASSVLASGPYEQYF.